This passage covers 5 T cell receptor beta chains from one sample sequenced in a study of shared clonotypes between healthy human individuals. Assay: immunoSEQ multiplex PCR; the TCRdb copy retains only in-frame clones and omits some. The repertoire holds over a million clones, with over 95% as singletons. The sequenced sample was naive CD4+ T cells sorted from blood. Subset indicated: CD45RA+ positively selected. The receptors derive from a young man in good health.

This chain links TRBV7-9 with TRBJ1-4; no clear D. Germline assignment: CDR1 SEHNR and CDR2 FQNEAQ (reference sequence). Trimming removed 1 base from V and 7 bases from J, with 22 bases in between. The CDR3 spans 18 residues. The CDR3 here is CASSLGPIRAAMAEKLFF. The CDR3 nucleotides are TGTGCCAGCAGCTTAGGCCCTATCCGGGCAGCCATGGCTGAAAAACTGTTTTTT.

As for this clone: Mismatch with germline at one junction end may stem from a read error. The CDR3 bases are TGCGCCAGCAGCTTGACCTCGGACAGGGGCATGATCTTC. Translation: CASSLTSDRGMIF. J is TRBJ2-7 and V is TRBV5-1; the match to TRBD1 covers 9 bases. The germline gives CDR1 SGHRS, CDR2 YFSETQ. The CDR3 is 13 amino acids.

Remarks on this clone: The sample carries other DNA sequences with the same CDR3. V and J are TRBV15 and TRBJ2-3; tentative D call: TRBD2 (5 bases). In germline, CDR1 is LNHNV, CDR2 YYDKDF (reference sequence). The CDR3 loop spans 14 amino acids. V dropped 3 bases and J dropped 0 bases, with 7 bases sitting between them. The CDR3 nucleotides are TGTGCCACCAGCAGTGGCGGGAGCACAGATACGCAGTATTTT. Protein: CATSSGGSTDTQYF.

The rearrangement joins TRBV15 to TRBJ2-5; the D gene is possibly TRBD1 (6 bases). Germline lookup yields CDR1 LNHNV and CDR2 YYDKDF (reference sequence). This CDR3 is 14 amino acids long. The V end lost 1 base, the J end lost 5 bases, and 11 bases lay between the germline ends. CDR3 region: CATSRAPGVETQYF. The CDR3 bases are TGTGCCACCAGCAGAGCTCCAGGGGTGGAGACCCAGTACTTC.

CDR3 nucleotides: TGTGCCAGCAGTGGGGGCACTTTCTACGAGCAGTACTTC. As protein: CASSGGTFYEQYF. V gene TRBV2 combines with J gene TRBJ2-7; a possible D gene is TRBD1 (5 bases). Germline V gene sequence: CDR1 SNHLY, CDR2 FYNNEI. The CDR3 runs to 13 residues. Between the trimmed V and J ends, which lost 4 bases and 3 bases, there was a span of 10 bases.